This TCR beta chain was recovered during a study of spatial heterogeneity in lung cancer. Study at large: Samples were obtained from roughly 65 donors, all untreated early-stage non-small cell lung cancer patients. The study sequenced follow-up PBMC samples when they were available, at a median of approximately 2 years after resection.

This clonotype was recorded many times. The CDR3 contains 16 residues. Germline V gives CDR1 KGHSH, CDR2 LQKENI. The ends were cut back, 5 bases at V and 1 base at J, with 15 bases in the middle. Each CDR3 protein gets one entry after TCRdb re-called the 5' RACE reads with MiXCR. This repertoire shows 72,000 or so distinct CDR3 sequences, roughly 8.9% found once; its top ten account for less than 2%. Time point of the sample: blood at routine non-recurrence follow-up after resection. Sequencing covered unsorted whole RNA taken from tumor, nontumor lung or frozen PBMC. The sequence was obtained from a female donor with early-stage non-small cell lung cancer. The specimen comprised PBMCs, sampled at follow-up. J is TRBJ2-1 and V is TRBV18, with TRBD2 as a possible D gene (6 bases). This CDR3 reads CASSFDSGWSYNEQFF. DNA of the CDR3: TGTGCCAGCTCATTTGACAGCGGGTGGTCCTACAATGAGCAGTTCTTC.